This TCR beta chain comes out of a study of cytomegalovirus exposure and HLA in healthy donors. With respect to this clone: Its antigen is unknown.

PCR employed 60 Vbeta and 13 Jbeta primers. Generated by immunoSEQ multiplex PCR, the TCRdb table keeps only in-frame clones and is missing some. The table lists about 130,000 clones, 84% of them singletons. The study's findings and limits: No immune exposure information besides CMV serostatus was available. A further, later analysis showed that HLA-associated TCR beta chains (compared with equally common others) were more clonally expanded. Confirmation was obtained in vitro that a few CMV-associated chains are specific for CMV antigens. Presence/absence analyses assumed roughly uniform sequencing depth across donors, which may not hold.

CDR1 and CDR2 from the germline V gene are SGHDT and YYEEEE. Losses at the gene ends were 2 bases for V and 6 bases for J; bases not matched to a gene: 4. The CDR3 contains 14 residues. This clonotype was sampled from a woman aged 18-35 years in good health and CMV-seropositive. Sequencing input: PBMCs. This chain uses TRBV5-6 with TRBJ2-7; 11 bases line up with TRBD1. The CDR3 coding sequence is TGTGCCAGCAGCTTCCCCGGGACAGGGGGCGAGCAGTACTTC. Protein sequence: CASSFPGTGGEQYF.